The T cell receptor beta chain described here comes from a study of T cells after yellow fever vaccination. Study results and limitations: Any FACS-sorted repertoire could hold abundant clonotypes that contaminate it from the bulk population. Detected again after the booster were most primary-vaccination clones, at almost 97% CD4 and approximately 87% CD8.

TCRdb reprocessed the 5' RACE reads with MiXCR, giving one entry per CDR3 protein. The sample shows a few hundred thousand distinct CDR3 sequences, over 15% of them seen only once. Points on this clonotype: Antigen: not known.

This CDR3 region has 12 residues. Germline V gives CDR1 DFQATT, CDR2 SNEGSKA (reference sequence). The ends were cut back, 7 bases at V and 3 bases at J, with 11 bases in the middle. This sequence was found in a man younger than 45 who received the YFV17D yellow fever vaccine. The source was PBMCs, collected 15 days after the yellow fever booster vaccination. The genes are TRBV20-1 and TRBJ2-3; tentative D call: TRBD2 (5 bases). DNA for the CDR3: TGCAGTGTTAGGACTCCAACAGATACGCAGTATTTT. Translation gives CSVRTPTDTQYF.